This is a list of T cell receptor beta chains from one sample in a study of T cell repertoires in cytomegalovirus infection. TCRdb re-analysed the reads in MiXCR, keeping a single row per CDR3 protein. The top ten clones hold around 4.1% of a sample with around 320,000 distinct CDR3 sequences, 8% to 10% of them seen once. The sample consisted of PBMCs. The receptors come from a human donor in good health (CMV status not recorded). Some clones in this sample may be carry-over from other donors' samples. Both conserved end residues are part of each CDR3. The D gene is left open where the match is weak. Clone size is not always given. Where it is, it says once, few, many or a class for expanded clones.

clone_size	d_call	v_call	j_call	cdr3_nt	cdr3_aa
few	TRBD1	TRBV28	TRBJ2-1	TGTGCCAGCAGTTCAGCCGGGACAGGTTACAATGAGCAGTTCTTC	CASSSAGTGYNEQFF
few	NA	TRBV11-2	TRBJ2-7	TGTGCCAGCAGCTTGGATTATGGGGGAGCCTCCTACGAGCAGTACTTC	CASSLDYGGASYEQYF
many	TRBD1	TRBV7-6	TRBJ1-4	TGTGCCAGCAGCTTGGGGACAGCTTTTGCAACTAATGAAAAACTGTTTTTT	CASSLGTAFATNEKLFF
many	NA	TRBV6-2/TRBV6-3	TRBJ1-5	TGTGCCAGCAGTTATTGGTCAAGCAATCAGCCCCAGCATTTT	CASSYWSSNQPQHF
few	NA	TRBV7-9	TRBJ1-1	TGTGCCAGCGGCCGCACTGAAGCTTTCTTT	CASGRTEAFF
many	NA	TRBV11-2	TRBJ2-5	TGTGCCAGCAGGACCGGGGGGCTGGAGACCCAGTACTTC	CASRTGGLETQYF
few	NA	TRBV7-9	TRBJ2-2	TGTGCCAGCAGCCCTGTTGGGCGGCCCGGGGAGCTGTTTTTT	CASSPVGRPGELFF
many	TRBD2	TRBV11-1	TRBJ2-1	TGTGCCAGCAGCTCAGGGACTAGCGGGAGCTCCTACAATGAGCAGTTCTTC	CASSSGTSGSSYNEQFF
NA	NA	TRBV20-1	TRBJ1-5	TGCAGTGTCGCCTTCCAGGGCAATCAGCCCCAGCATTTT	CSVAFQGNQPQHF
NA	NA	TRBV12-3/TRBV12-4	TRBJ2-1	TGTGCCAGCAGTTCGCTCGGATTTGAGCAGTTCTTC	CASSSLGFEQFF